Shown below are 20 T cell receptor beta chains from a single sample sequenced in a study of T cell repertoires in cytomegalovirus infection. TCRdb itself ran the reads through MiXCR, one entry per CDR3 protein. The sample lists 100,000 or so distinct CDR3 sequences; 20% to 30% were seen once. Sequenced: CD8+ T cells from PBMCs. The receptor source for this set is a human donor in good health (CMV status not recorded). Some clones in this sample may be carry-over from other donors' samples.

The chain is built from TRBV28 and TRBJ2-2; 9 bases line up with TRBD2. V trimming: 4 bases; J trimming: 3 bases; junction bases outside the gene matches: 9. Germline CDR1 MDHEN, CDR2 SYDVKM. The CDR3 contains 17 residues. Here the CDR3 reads CASSSDRLAEHTGELFF. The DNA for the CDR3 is TGTGCCAGCAGTTCGGACCGACTAGCGGAACACACCGGGGAGCTGTTTTTT.

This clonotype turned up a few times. The CDR3 region has the DNA TGTGCCAGCAGCTTAACGTTTAGCGGGCGCGCCCATGAGCAGTTCTTC. It specifies CASSLTFSGRAHEQFF. The rearrangement links TRBV7-3 to TRBJ2-1; 7 bases line up with TRBD2. Germline assignment: CDR1 SGHTA and CDR2 FQGTGA. The CDR3 runs to 16 residues. Unmatched junction bases numbered 10, after V lost 0 bases and J lost 8 bases.

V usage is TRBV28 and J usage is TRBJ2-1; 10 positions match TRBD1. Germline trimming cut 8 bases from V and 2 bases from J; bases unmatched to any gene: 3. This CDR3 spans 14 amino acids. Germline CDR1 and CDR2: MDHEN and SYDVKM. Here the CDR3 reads CASRTGGAYNEQFF. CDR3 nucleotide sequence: TGTGCCAGCCGGACAGGGGGGGCCTACAATGAGCAGTTCTTC.

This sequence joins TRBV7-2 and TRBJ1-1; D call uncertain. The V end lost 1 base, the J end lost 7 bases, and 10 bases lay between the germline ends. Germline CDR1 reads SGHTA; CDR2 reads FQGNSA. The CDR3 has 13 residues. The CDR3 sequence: CASSLVSRGEAFF. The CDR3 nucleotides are TGTGCCAGCAGCTTAGTTTCACGGGGTGAAGCTTTCTTT.

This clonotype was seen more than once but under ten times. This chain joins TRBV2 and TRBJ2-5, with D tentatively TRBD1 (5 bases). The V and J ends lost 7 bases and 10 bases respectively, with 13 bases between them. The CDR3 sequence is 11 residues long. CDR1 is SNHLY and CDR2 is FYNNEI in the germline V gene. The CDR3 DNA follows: TGTGCCAGCACCCTTGGGCAGGGCCAGTACTTC. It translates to CASTLGQGQYF. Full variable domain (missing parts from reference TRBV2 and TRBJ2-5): EPEVTQTPSHQVTQMGQEVILRCVPISNHLYFYWYRQILGQKVEFLVSFYNNEISEKSEIFDDQFSVERPDGSNFTLKIRSTKLEDSAMYFCASTLGQGQYFGPGTRLLVL.

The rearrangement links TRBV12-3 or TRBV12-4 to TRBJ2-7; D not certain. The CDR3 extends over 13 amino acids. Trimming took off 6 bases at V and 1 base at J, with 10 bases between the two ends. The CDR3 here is CASRRTVSYEQYF. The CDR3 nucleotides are TGTGCCAGCAGACGGACGGTTTCCTACGAGCAGTACTTC.

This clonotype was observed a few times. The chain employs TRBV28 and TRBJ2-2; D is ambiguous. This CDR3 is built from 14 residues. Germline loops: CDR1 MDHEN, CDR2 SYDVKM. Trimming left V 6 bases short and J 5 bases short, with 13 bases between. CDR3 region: CASRPHFGTGELFF. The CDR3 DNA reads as TGTGCCAGCAGGCCGCATTTTGGTACCGGGGAGCTGTTTTTT.

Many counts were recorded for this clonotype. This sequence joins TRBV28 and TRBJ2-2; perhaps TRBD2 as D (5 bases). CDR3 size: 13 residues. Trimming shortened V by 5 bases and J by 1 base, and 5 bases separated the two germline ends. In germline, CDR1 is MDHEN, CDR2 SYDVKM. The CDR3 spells CASSRENTGELFF. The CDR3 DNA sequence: TGTGCCAGCAGTCGGGAGAACACCGGGGAGCTGTTTTTT.

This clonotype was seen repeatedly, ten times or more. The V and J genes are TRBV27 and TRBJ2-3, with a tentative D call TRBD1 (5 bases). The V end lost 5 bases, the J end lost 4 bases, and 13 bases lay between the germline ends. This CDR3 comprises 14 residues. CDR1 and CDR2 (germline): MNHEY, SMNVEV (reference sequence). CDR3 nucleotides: TGTGCCAGCAGTCGATTTCCAGGGTCAGATACGCAGTATTTT. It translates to CASSRFPGSDTQYF.

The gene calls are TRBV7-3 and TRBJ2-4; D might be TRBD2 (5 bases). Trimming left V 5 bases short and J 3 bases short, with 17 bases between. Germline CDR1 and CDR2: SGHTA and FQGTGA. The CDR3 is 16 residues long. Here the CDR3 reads CASSPGKSGGKNIQYF. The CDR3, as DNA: TGTGCCAGCAGCCCCGGGAAGAGCGGAGGCAAAAACATTCAGTACTTC.

The CDR3 bases are TGTGCCAGTAGTATTGACATCCGATCCGCTGCGGGAGATATCGGGGAGCTGTTTTTT. As protein: CASSIDIRSAAGDIGELFF. The V and J genes are TRBV19 and TRBJ2-2, with 7 bases matching TRBD2. This CDR3 has 19 residues. V trimming: 3 bases; J trimming: 7 bases; junction bases outside the gene matches: 20. Germline CDR1 reads LNHDA; CDR2 reads SQIVND (reference sequence).

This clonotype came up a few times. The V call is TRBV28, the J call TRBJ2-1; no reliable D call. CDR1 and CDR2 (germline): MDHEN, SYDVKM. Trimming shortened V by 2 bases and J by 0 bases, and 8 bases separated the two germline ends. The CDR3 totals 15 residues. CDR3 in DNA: TGTGCCAGCAGTTTAAGGGCTTACTCCTACAATGAGCAGTTCTTC. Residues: CASSLRAYSYNEQFF.

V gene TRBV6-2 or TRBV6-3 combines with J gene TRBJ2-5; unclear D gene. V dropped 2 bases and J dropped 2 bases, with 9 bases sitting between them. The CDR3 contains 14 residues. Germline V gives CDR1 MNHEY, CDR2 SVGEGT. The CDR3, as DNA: TGTGCCAGCAGTTACAGTTCAGGACAAGAGACCCAGTACTTC. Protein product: CASSYSSGQETQYF.

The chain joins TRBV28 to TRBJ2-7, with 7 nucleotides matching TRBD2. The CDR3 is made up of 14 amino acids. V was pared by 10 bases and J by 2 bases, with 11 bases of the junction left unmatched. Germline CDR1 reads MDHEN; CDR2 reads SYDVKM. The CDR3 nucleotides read TGTGCCACCACCGCTTATGGGGGGGCCTACGAGCAGTACTTC. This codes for CATTAYGGAYEQYF. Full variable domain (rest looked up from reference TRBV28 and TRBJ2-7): DVKVTQSSRYLVKRTGEKVFLECVQDMDHENMFWYRQDPGLGLRLIYFSYDVKMKEKGDIPEGYSVSREKKERFSLILESASTNQTSMYLCATTAYGGAYEQYFGPGTRLTVT.

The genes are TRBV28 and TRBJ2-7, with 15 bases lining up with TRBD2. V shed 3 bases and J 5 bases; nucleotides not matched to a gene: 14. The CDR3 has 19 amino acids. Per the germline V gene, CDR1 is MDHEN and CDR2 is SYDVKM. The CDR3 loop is CASSFFFTGGTSGGNEQYF. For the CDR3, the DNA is TGTGCCAGCAGTTTCTTTTTTACGGGAGGGACTAGCGGGGGGAACGAGCAGTACTTC.

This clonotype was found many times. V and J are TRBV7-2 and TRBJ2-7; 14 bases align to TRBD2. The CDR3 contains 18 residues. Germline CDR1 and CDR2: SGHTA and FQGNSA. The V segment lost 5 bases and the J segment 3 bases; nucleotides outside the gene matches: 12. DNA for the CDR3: TGTGCCAGCAGCGTCGGGACTAGCGGGGGCCTTATCAACTACGAGCAGTACTTC. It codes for CASSVGTSGGLINYEQYF. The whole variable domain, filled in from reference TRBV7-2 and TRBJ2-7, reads GAGVSQSPSNKVTEKGKDVELRCDPISGHTALYWYRQSLGQGLEFLIYFQGNSAPDKSGLPSDRFSAERTGGSVSTLTIQRTQQEDSAVYLCASSVGTSGGLINYEQYFGPGTRLTVT.

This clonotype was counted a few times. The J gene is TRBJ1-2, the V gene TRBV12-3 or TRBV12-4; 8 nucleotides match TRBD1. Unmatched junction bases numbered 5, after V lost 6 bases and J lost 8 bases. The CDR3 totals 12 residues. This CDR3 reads CASSQTGVGYTF. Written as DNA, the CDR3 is TGTGCCAGCAGCCAGACAGGGGTCGGCTACACCTTC.

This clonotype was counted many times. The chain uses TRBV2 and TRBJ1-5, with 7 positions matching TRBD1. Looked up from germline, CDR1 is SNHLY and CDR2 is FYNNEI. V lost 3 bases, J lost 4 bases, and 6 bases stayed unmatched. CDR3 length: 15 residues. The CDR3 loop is CASSDVPGGNQPQHF. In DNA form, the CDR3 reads TGTGCCAGCAGTGACGTCCCAGGGGGAAATCAGCCCCAGCATTTT.

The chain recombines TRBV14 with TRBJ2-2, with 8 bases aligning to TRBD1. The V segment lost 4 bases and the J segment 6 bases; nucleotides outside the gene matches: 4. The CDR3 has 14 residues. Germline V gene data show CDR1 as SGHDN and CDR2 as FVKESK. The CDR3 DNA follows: TGTGCCAGCAGCCTGTGGACAGGGTCCGGGGAGCTGTTTTTT. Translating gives CASSLWTGSGELFF.

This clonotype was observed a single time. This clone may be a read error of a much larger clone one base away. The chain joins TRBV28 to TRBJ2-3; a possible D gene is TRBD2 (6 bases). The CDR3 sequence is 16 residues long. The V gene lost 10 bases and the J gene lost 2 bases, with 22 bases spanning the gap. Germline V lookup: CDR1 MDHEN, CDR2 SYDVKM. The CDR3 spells CANTTMRASATDTQYF. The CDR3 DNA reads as TGTGCCAACACCACCATGCGCGCTAGCGCCACAGATACGCAGTATTTT.